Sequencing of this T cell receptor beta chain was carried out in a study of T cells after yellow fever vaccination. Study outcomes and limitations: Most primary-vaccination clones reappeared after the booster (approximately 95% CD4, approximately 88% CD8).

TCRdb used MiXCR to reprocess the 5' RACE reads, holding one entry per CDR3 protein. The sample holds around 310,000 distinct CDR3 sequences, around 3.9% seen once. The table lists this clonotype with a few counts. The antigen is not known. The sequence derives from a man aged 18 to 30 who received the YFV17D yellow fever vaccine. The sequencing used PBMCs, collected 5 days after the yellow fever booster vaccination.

CDR3 residues: CASSRGEANVLTF. DNA of the CDR3: TGTGCCAGCAGCAGGGGTGAGGCCAACGTCCTGACTTTC. The rearrangement links TRBV21-1 to TRBJ2-6. TRBV21-1 is a pseudogene. The CDR3 has 13 residues.